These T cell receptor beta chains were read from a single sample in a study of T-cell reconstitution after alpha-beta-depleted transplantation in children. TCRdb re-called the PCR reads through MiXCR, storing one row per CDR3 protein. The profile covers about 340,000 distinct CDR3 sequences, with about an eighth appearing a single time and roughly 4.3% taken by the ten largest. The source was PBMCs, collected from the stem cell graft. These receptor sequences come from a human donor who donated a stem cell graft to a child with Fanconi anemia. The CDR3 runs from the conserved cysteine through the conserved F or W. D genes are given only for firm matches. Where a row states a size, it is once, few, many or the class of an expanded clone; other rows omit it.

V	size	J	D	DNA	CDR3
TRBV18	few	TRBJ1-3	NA	TGTGCCAGCTCACCAAGGGAAGTAACCTCTGGAAACACCATATATTTT	CASSPREVTSGNTIYF
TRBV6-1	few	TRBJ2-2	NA	TGTGCCAGCAGTGAAGAAGAGACACTGAACACCGGGGAGCTGTTTTTT	CASSEEETLNTGELFF
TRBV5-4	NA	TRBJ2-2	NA	TGTGCCAGCAGCTCTAAGGGGGATACCGTTACCGGGGAGCTGTTTTTT	CASSSKGDTVTGELFF
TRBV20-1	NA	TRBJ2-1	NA	TGCAGTGCTAGAATAATCCATGAGCAGTTCTTC	CSARIIHEQFF
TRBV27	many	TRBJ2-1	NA	TGTGCCAGCAGTTTACGAGACGGGAACAATGAGCAGTTCTTC	CASSLRDGNNEQFF
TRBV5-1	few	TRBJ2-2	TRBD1	TGCGCCAGCAGCTTGGTCCGGGACAGCGAAAACACCGGGGAGCTGTTTTTT	CASSLVRDSENTGELFF
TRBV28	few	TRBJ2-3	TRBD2	TGTGCCAGCAGTTTAGCGGGGGGCTCTTACCAGCAGTATTTT	CASSLAGGSYQQYF
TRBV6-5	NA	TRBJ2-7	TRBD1	TGTGCCAGCAGTTACTATACGCGTGGGACAGAGTACGAGCAGTACTTC	CASSYYTRGTEYEQYF
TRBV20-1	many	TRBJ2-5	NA	TGCAGTGGAGAACTGGGGGGGCGAGGGGAAGAGACCCAGTACTTC	CSGELGGRGEETQYF
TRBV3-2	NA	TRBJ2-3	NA	TGTGCCAGCAGTCCAACTCCGAATAGGCCCGGGTACACAGATACGCAGTATTTT	CASSPTPNRPGYTDTQYF
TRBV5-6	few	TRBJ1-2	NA	TGTGCCAGCAGCACCGGACGGGAATACTATGGCTACACCTTC	CASSTGREYYGYTF
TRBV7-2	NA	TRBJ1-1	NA	TGTGCCAGCAGCTTTTTAGCAGACGTTGGGGCTTTCTTT	CASSFLADVGAFF
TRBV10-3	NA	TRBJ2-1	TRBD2	TGTGCCATCAGTGAGACGTCTAGCGGTGGCTATGAGCAGTTCTTC	CAISETSSGGYEQFF
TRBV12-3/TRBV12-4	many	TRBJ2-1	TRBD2	TGTGCCAGCACCCCGCCGGGGACTAGCGGTTCATGGGAGCAGTTCTTC	CASTPPGTSGSWEQFF
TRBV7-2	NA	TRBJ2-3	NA	TGTGCCAGCAGCTTAGATTGGGGCGGGGTAACAGATACGCAGTATTTT	CASSLDWGGVTDTQYF
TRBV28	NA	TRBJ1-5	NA	TGTGCCAGCAGTTTAGGGACGGATGCCCAGCCCCAGCATTTT	CASSLGTDAQPQHF
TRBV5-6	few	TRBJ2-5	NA	TGTGCCAGCAGCTTGGGAAGTTCCTATCAAGAGACCCAGTACTTC	CASSLGSSYQETQYF
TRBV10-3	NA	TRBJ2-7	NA	TGTGCCATCAGTGAGTCGGGAGGGGGCCTCTCCTACGAGCAGTACTTC	CAISESGGGLSYEQYF
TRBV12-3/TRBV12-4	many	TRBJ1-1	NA	TGTGCCAGCAGTTTTGATAGGGATACTGAAGCTTTCTTT	CASSFDRDTEAFF
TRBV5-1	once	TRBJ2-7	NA	TGCGCCAGCAGCTTGGAACAGGCCTCCTACGAGCAGTACTTC	CASSLEQASYEQYF
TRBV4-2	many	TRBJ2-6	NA	TGTGCCAGCAGCCAAGTAGGGGCCCGGGCCAACGTCCTGACTTTC	CASSQVGARANVLTF
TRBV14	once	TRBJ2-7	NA	TGTGCCAGCAGCCACCCCGGAGAGCTACGGAGCGAGCAGTACTTC	CASSHPGELRSEQYF
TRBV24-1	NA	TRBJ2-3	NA	TGTGCCACCAGTGATCCAGTCCCGGGACACCGCACAGATACGCAGTATTTT	CATSDPVPGHRTDTQYF
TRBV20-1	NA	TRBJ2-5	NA	TGCAGTGCTCACTTGCAGGGAACACAAGAGACCCAGTACTTC	CSAHLQGTQETQYF
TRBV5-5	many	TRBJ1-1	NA	TGTGCCAGCAGCCTTGACCCGTACGGGAACACTGAAGCTTTCTTT	CASSLDPYGNTEAFF
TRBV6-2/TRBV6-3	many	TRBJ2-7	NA	TGTGCCAGCAGTTACGGAGGAGGGGTCACCTACGAGCAGTACTTC	CASSYGGGVTYEQYF
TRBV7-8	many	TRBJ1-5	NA	TGTGCCAGCAGCCCCACTGGTATGGAGCCCCAGCATTTT	CASSPTGMEPQHF
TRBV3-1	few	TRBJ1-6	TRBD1	TGTGCCAGCAGCCAAGGCCGACAGGGGAATTCACCCCTCCACTTT	CASSQGRQGNSPLHF
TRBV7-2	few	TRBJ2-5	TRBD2	TGTGCCAGCAGCCGAAGCGGGGGCTATTCGGGGGAGACCCAGTACTTC	CASSRSGGYSGETQYF